What follows describes a single TCR beta chain. The sample comes from a study of neoadjuvant nivolumab and ipilimumab in lung cancer. Some clones are missing from TCRdb's copy, which holds only in-frame ones; the method was immunoSEQ multiplex PCR. The table records 20,000 to 25,000 clones, roughly 84% of them present only once. Germline V CDR1 and CDR2: SGHNT, YYREEE (reference sequence). V lost 2 bases to trimming and J lost 3 bases, with 0 bases between them. The CDR3 totals 11 residues. Sequenced here: peripheral blood, sampled before neoadjuvant nivolumab, alone or with ipilimumab. This chain joins TRBV5-4 and TRBJ1-3, with no clear D. The sequence was obtained from an adult with non-small cell lung cancer. The CDR3 bases are TGTGCCAGCAGCTTTGGAAACACCATATATTTT. Its protein product is CASSFGNTIYF.